A single sample is the source of the 21 T cell receptor beta chains below, sequenced in a study of human versus mouse CDR3 diversity and MHC coevolution. Method: immunoSEQ multiplex PCR; TCRdb's copy keeps in-frame clones and lacks some. This table holds about 60,000 clones, about 94% found once. The sequenced sample was naive CD4+ T cells from blood. The subset is: CD45RO-negative CD62L-positive naive CD4 T cells. These TCRs come from a person between 60 and 69 years old in good health.

The chain carries TRBV9 and TRBJ1-6; TRBD1 might be the D (6 bases). The V end was cut by 0 bases, the J end by 0 bases, with 10 bases between. The CDR3 extends over 17 amino acids. Per germline, CDR1 SGDLS and CDR2 YYNGEE. The CDR3 DNA follows: TGTGCCAGCAGCGTAGCTCAGGGGAGCTCCTATAATTCACCCCTCCACTTT. It specifies CASSVAQGSSYNSPLHF.

V and J are TRBV9 and TRBJ2-1; D may be TRBD2 (6 bases). Looked up from germline, CDR1 is SGDLS and CDR2 is YYNGEE. Trimming pared 0 bases from V and 8 bases from J, leaving 12 bases between. This CDR3 has 14 amino acids. DNA of the CDR3: TGTGCCAGCAGCGTAGCTACGGGGGTGGATGAGCAGTTCTTC. Amino acid sequence: CASSVATGVDEQFF.

This chain links TRBV18 with TRBJ2-5, with D possibly matching TRBD2 (5 bases). This CDR3 region has 13 residues. V was clipped by 1 base and J by 3 bases, with 6 bases between them. Germline values: CDR1 KGHSH, CDR2 LQKENI. The CDR3 sequence is CASSPQREETQYF. The CDR3 nucleotides read TGTGCCAGCTCACCACAGAGGGAAGAGACCCAGTACTTC.

The chain recombines TRBV7-2 with TRBJ2-3, with 7 nucleotides matching TRBD1. Per the germline V gene, CDR1 is SGHTA and CDR2 is FQGNSA. CDR3 length: 16 residues. The junction had 5 bases not matched to a gene; V was cut back by 1 base and J by 1 base. CDR3 loop: CASSLDTGVGTDTQYF. DNA for the CDR3: TGTGCCAGCAGCTTAGACACAGGGGTAGGCACAGATACGCAGTATTTT.

The V call is TRBV5-4, the J call TRBJ2-7, with D possibly TRBD2 on 6 matching bases. The CDR3 length is 15 residues. Per the germline V gene, CDR1 is SGHNT and CDR2 is YYREEE (reference sequence). Trimming cost V 4 bases and J 4 bases, with 18 bases left between them. The CDR3 here is CASSLGLAGTYEQYF. As DNA, the CDR3 is TGTGCCAGCAGCCTGGGGTTGGCGGGAACTTACGAGCAGTACTTC.

The chain has TRBV28 and TRBJ1-1; D may be TRBD1 (5 bases). The germline gives CDR1 MDHEN, CDR2 SYDVKM. The CDR3 length is 14 residues. V was pared by 5 bases and J by 3 bases, with 13 bases between. Here the CDR3 reads CASSPTVLDTEAFF. The CDR3 DNA reads as TGTGCCAGCAGTCCGACAGTTCTGGACACTGAAGCTTTCTTT.

V gene TRBV9 combines with J gene TRBJ2-2; 8 bases fit TRBD1. From germline, CDR1 is SGDLS and CDR2 YYNGEE. The CDR3 loop spans 15 amino acids. V trimming: 2 bases; J trimming: 5 bases; junction bases outside the gene matches: 5. CDR3 residues: CASSVWTGQTGELFF. The CDR3 coding sequence is TGTGCCAGCAGCGTCTGGACAGGGCAAACCGGGGAGCTGTTTTTT.

The rearrangement joins TRBV30 to TRBJ1-5; tentative D call: TRBD1 (6 bases). V lost 0 bases and J 9 bases, leaving 15 bases between the germline ends. This CDR3 region has 14 residues. The germline CDR1 and CDR2 sequences are GTSNPN and SVGIG (reference sequence). The chain's CDR3 is CAWSVPEGGRPQHF. The CDR3 region has the DNA TGTGCCTGGAGTGTACCGGAAGGGGGTCGGCCCCAGCATTTT.

The V and J genes are TRBV5-5 and TRBJ2-7; no clear D gene. Germline V gene data show CDR1 as SGHKS and CDR2 as YYEKEE (reference sequence). The CDR3 has 14 residues. V gave up 1 base and J gave up 3 bases, with 11 bases separating them. CDR3 sequence reads: CASSLPGGIYEQYF. The CDR3 DNA reads as TGTGCCAGCAGCTTGCCCGGCGGAATCTACGAGCAGTACTTC.

CDR3 sequence reads: CASRPGPPCYEQYF. CDR3 bases: TGTGCCAGTAGGCCTGGGCCGCCCTGCTACGAGCAGTACTTC. This chain uses TRBV19 with TRBJ2-7; no reliable D call. The CDR3 sequence is 14 residues long. The germline V gene encodes CDR1 LNHDA and CDR2 SQIVND (reference sequence). V was trimmed by 6 bases and J by 3 bases, leaving 15 bases between them.

This chain uses TRBV6-1 with TRBJ2-1; TRBD2 aligns across 11 bases. Germline V lookup: CDR1 MNHNS, CDR2 SASEGT. There are 14 residues in the CDR3. Germline trimming cut 8 bases from V and 4 bases from J; bases unmatched to any gene: 4. The chain's CDR3 is CASPGLAGYNEQFF. In DNA, the CDR3 is TGTGCCAGCCCCGGACTAGCGGGTTACAATGAGCAGTTCTTC.

The V and J genes are TRBV11-3 and TRBJ1-2, with D hard to call. V was shortened by 5 bases and J by 4 bases, with 11 bases between the two germline ends. This CDR3 spans 13 amino acids. The germline V gene encodes CDR1 SGHNT and CDR2 YENEEA. The CDR3, as DNA: TGTGCCAGCAGCCCTCTGACGGGCTATGGCTACACCTTC. It translates to CASSPLTGYGYTF.

The rearrangement joins TRBV7-2 to TRBJ2-5; 7 bases match TRBD2. The length of the CDR3 is 14 residues. With V trimmed by 4 bases and J by 4 bases, 6 bases remained unmatched. The germline V gene encodes CDR1 SGHTA and CDR2 FQGNSA. The CDR3 bases are TGTGCCAGCAGCTATCAGCGGGGCGCAGAGACCCAGTACTTC. Protein product: CASSYQRGAETQYF.

The CDR3 coding sequence is TGTGCCAGCAGCTTAGAAACAGCAACTAATGAAAAACTGTTTTTT. Its translation is CASSLETATNEKLFF. This sequence joins TRBV7-2 and TRBJ1-4; unclear D gene. V lost 1 base, J lost 0 bases, and 6 bases lay in between. Germline values: CDR1 SGHTA, CDR2 FQGNSA. This CDR3 region has 15 residues.

The genes are TRBV6-1 and TRBJ2-2, with 8 bases lining up with TRBD2. The germline V gene encodes CDR1 MNHNS and CDR2 SASEGT. The CDR3 sequence is 16 residues long. V dropped 4 bases and J dropped 1; count of bases not matched to a gene: 5. This CDR3 reads CASSVGAGENTGELFF. CDR3 nucleotides: TGTGCCAGCAGTGTAGGAGCGGGAGAGAACACCGGGGAGCTGTTTTTT.

The chain joins TRBV27 to TRBJ2-3; D is unclear. The ends were cut back, 6 bases at V and 3 bases at J, with 13 bases in the middle. The length of the CDR3 is 14 residues. Germline-derived CDR1 and CDR2 are MNHEY and SMNVEV (reference sequence). The CDR3 coding sequence is TGTGCCAGCAGCAATTCCTACGCGACAGATACGCAGTATTTT. It encodes CASSNSYATDTQYF.

This chain connects TRBV30 to TRBJ1-4; D is unclear. This CDR3 region has 12 residues. Looked up from germline, CDR1 is GTSNPN and CDR2 is SVGIG (reference sequence). Trimming took off 5 bases at V and 9 bases at J, with 13 bases between the two ends. CDR3 coding DNA: TGTGCCTGGGGTACCCCCTCTAAAAAACTGTTTTTT. Its protein product is CAWGTPSKKLFF.

The DNA for the CDR3 is TGTGCCAGTAGTATTACAAGCCTCCCAGGGGACATTCAGTACTTC. Protein product: CASSITSLPGDIQYF. V is TRBV19 and J is TRBJ2-4; the D gene is possibly TRBD1 (6 bases). Trimming removed 3 bases at V and 8 bases at J, with 17 bases between. The CDR3 has 15 amino acids. The germline CDR1 and CDR2 sequences are LNHDA and SQIVND (reference sequence).

This chain joins TRBV6-5 and TRBJ2-2; TRBD2 is a possible D gene (7 bases). V lost 0 bases and J lost 7, with 15 bases in between. Germline V lookup: CDR1 MNHEY, CDR2 SVGAGI. This CDR3 spans 16 amino acids. CDR3 in DNA: TGTGCCAGCAGTTACTCCGGGAGGAGGGGGGTCGGGGAGCTGTTTTTT. Residues: CASSYSGRRGVGELFF.

The CDR3 loop is CASSLGQGTNEKLFF. In nucleotides, the CDR3 is TGCGCCAGCAGCTTGGGACAGGGGACTAATGAAAAACTGTTTTTT. The chain links TRBV5-1 to TRBJ1-4; 8 nucleotides line up with TRBD1. In germline, CDR1 is SGHRS, CDR2 YFSETQ. CDR3 size: 15 residues. The junction had 0 bases not matched to a gene; V was cut back by 0 bases and J by 2 bases.

V usage is TRBV4-2 and J usage is TRBJ2-3; TRBD1 agrees at 7 bases. The V gene's germline CDR1 is LGHNA and CDR2 YNFKEQ. This CDR3 has 16 residues. The trim removed 4 bases at V and 2 bases at J, leaving 9 bases unmatched. The CDR3 coding sequence is TGTGCCAGCAGCCGTAGATCTGGGACAGCCACAGATACGCAGTATTTT. Translation gives CASSRRSGTATDTQYF.